This TCR beta chain is from a study of response to subunit inactivated influenza vaccine. Regarding the study as a whole: It was the authors' suggestion that each seasonal influenza vaccination recruits few new T cells.

This clonotype was found a few times. Antigen unknown. The CDR3 has 16 residues. The germline CDR1 and CDR2 sequences are SGDLS and YYNGEE. With 3 bases clipped from V and 4 bases from J, the junction kept 2 bases outside the gene matches. TCRdb analysed the RT-PCR reads with MiXCR anew, one entry per CDR3 protein. The sample holds 300,000 to 350,000 distinct CDR3 sequences; 20% to 25% are singletons and the top ten take about a tenth. The V and J genes are TRBV9 and TRBJ2-1, with TRBD2 identical over 15 bases. Source: PBMCs from blood, taken approximately 20 months after vaccination. The source is a man between 45 and 75 years old who received an inactivated influenza vaccine. The CDR3 loop reads CASSAGLAGGYNEQFF. The CDR3 coding sequence is TGTGCCAGCAGCGCAGGACTAGCGGGAGGGTACAATGAGCAGTTCTTC.